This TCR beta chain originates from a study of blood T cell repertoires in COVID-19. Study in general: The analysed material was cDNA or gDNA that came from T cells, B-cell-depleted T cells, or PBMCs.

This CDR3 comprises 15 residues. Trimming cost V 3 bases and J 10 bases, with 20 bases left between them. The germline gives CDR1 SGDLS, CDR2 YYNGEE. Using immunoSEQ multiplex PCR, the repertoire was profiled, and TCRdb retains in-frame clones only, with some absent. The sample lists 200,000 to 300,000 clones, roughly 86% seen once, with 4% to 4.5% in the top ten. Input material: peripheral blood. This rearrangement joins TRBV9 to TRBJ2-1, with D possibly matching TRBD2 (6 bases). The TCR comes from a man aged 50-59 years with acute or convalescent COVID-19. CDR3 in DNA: TGTGCCAGCAGCGGGACAACTAGTCGGAGCGGGGAGCAGTTCTTC. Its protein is CASSGTTSRSGEQFF.